This T cell receptor (beta chain) stems from a study of T-cell reconstitution after alpha-beta-depleted transplantation in children. Preparing the TCRbeta library involved the use of unique molecular identifiers. TCRdb fed the PCR reads into MiXCR, producing one record per CDR3 protein. The sample comprises 200,000 to 250,000 distinct CDR3 sequences, roughly 9% of which are singletons, and 6.2% rests with the top ten. Trimming shortened V by 4 bases and J by 0 bases, and 9 bases separated the two germline ends. CDR1 is GTSNPN and CDR2 is SVGIG in the germline V gene (reference sequence). The CDR3 loop spans 13 amino acids.

The TCR sequence derives from a human donor who donated a stem cell graft to a child with acute lymphoblastic leukemia. The chain couples TRBV30 to TRBJ1-1; D not certain. Sequencing was performed on PBMCs from the stem cell graft donor, taken from the stem cell graft. CDR3 sequence: CAWTFGVNTEAFF. CDR3 coding DNA: TGTGCCTGGACGTTCGGGGTGAACACTGAAGCTTTCTTT.